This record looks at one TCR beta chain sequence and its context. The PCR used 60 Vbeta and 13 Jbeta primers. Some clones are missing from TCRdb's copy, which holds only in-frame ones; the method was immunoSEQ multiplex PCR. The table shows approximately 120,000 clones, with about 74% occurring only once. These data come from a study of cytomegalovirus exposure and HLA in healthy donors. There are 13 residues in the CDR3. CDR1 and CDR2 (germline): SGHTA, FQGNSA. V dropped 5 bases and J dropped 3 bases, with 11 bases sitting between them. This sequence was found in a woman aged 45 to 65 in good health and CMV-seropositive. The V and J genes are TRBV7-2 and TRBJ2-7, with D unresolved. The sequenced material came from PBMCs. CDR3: CASSPPPGYEQYF. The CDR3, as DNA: TGTGCCAGCAGCCCCCCTCCCGGCTACGAGCAGTACTTC.